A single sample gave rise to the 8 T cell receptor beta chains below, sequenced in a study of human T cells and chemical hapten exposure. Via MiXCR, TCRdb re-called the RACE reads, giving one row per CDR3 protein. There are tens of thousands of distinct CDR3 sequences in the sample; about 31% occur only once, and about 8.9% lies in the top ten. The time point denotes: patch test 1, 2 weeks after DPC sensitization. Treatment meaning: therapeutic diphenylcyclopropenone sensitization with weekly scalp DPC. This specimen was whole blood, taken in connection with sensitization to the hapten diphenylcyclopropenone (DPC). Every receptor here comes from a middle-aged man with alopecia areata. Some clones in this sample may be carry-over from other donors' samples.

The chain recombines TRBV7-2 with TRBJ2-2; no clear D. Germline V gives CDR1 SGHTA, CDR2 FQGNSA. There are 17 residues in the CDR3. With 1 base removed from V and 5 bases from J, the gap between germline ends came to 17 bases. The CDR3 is CASSLGGWLVGTGELFF. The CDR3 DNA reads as TGTGCCAGCAGCTTAGGGGGTTGGCTAGTCGGGACCGGGGAGCTGTTTTTT. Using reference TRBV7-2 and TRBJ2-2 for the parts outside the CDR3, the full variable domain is GAGVSQSPSNKVTEKGKDVELRCDPISGHTALYWYRQSLGQGLEFLIYFQGNSAPDKSGLPSDRFSAERTGGSVSTLTIQRTQQEDSAVYLCASSLGGWLVGTGELFFGEGSRLTVL.

CDR3 sequence reads: CASSPLGQGGYEQYF. CDR3 bases: TGTGCCAGCAGCCCGCTAGGTCAGGGCGGGTACGAGCAGTACTTC. The rearrangement joins TRBV9 to TRBJ2-7; D is tentatively TRBD1 or TRBD2 (5 bases each). This CDR3 has 15 amino acids. V dropped 4 bases and J dropped 4 bases, with 18 bases sitting between them. CDR1 and CDR2 from the germline V gene are SGDLS and YYNGEE. The full variable domain, completed using reference TRBV9 and TRBJ2-7, is DSGVTQTPKHLITATGQRVTLRCSPRSGDLSVYWYQQSLDQGLQFLIQYYNGEERAKGNILERFSAQQFPDLHSELNLSSLELGDSALYFCASSPLGQGGYEQYFGPGTRLTVT.

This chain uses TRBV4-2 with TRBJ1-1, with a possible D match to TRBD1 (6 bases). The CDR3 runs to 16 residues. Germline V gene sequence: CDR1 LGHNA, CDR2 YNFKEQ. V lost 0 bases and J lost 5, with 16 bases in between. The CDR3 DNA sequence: TGTGCCAGCAGCCAAGATGTGCGGCGAGGGGGAACTGAAGCTTTCTTT. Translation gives CASSQDVRRGGTEAFF.

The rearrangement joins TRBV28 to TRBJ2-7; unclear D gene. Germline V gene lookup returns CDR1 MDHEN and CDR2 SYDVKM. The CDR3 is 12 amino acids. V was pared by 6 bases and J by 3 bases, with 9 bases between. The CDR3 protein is CASSNPDYEQYF. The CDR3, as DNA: TGTGCCAGCAGCAACCCTGACTACGAGCAGTACTTC. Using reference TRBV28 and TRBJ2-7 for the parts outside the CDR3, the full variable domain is DVKVTQSSRYLVKRTGEKVFLECVQDMDHENMFWYRQDPGLGLRLIYFSYDVKMKEKGDIPEGYSVSREKKERFSLILESASTNQTSMYLCASSNPDYEQYFGPGTRLTVT.

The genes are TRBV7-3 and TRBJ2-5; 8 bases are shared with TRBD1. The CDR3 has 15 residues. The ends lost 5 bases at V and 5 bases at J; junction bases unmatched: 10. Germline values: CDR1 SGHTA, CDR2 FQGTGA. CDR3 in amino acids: CASSPLAGGVETQYF. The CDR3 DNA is TGTGCCAGCAGCCCCTTGGCAGGGGGCGTGGAGACCCAGTACTTC.

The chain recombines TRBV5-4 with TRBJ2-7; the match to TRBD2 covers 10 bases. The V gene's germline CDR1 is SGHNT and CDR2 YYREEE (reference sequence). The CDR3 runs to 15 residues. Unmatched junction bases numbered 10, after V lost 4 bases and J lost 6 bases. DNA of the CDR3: TGTGCCAGCAGCACAGGGACTAGCGCTCCTGTCGAGCAGTACTTC. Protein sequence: CASSTGTSAPVEQYF.

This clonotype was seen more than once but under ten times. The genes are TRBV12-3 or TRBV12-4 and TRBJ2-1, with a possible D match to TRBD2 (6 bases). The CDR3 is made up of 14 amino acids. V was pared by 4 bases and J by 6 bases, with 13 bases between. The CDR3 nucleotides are TGTGCCAGCAGTTGGGCGGAGGGTCGCAATGAGCAGTTCTTC. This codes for CASSWAEGRNEQFF.

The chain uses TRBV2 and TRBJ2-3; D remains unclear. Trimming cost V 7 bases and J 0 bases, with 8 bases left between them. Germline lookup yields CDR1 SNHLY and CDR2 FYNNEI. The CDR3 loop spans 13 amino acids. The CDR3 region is CASTLDSTDTQYF. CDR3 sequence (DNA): TGTGCCAGCACCCTTGATAGCACAGATACGCAGTATTTT.